This T cell receptor (beta chain) was retrieved from a study of blood T cell repertoires in COVID-19. Germline V gene data show CDR1 as LNHNV and CDR2 as YYDKDF (reference sequence). With 1 base removed from V and 2 bases from J, the gap between germline ends came to 11 bases. This CDR3 comprises 15 residues. While infection was still active, Seattle patients were enrolled and then followed longitudinally. Sequenced by immunoSEQ multiplex PCR; TCRdb stores in-frame clones only, minus some. The table has some 290,000 clones, almost 90% seen once; the top ten hold approximately 2.9%. The chain joins TRBV15 to TRBJ1-2, with a weak D call TRBD1 (5 bases). Sequenced input: peripheral blood. The origin of this receptor is a woman aged 25 to 39 with COVID-19, enrolled during active disease. CDR3 residues: CATSRVKGSNYGYTF. The CDR3, as DNA: TGTGCCACCAGCAGAGTGAAGGGGTCGAACTATGGCTACACCTTC.